This entry lists 27 T cell receptor beta chains sequenced from one sample in a study of T cell responses to AZD1222 COVID-19 vaccine (dated by TCRdb to about 2021). Library generation was performed with the immunoSEQ multiplex PCR assay. TCRdb re-hosts the immuneACCESS table, in-frame sequences only. Its copies lack some clones; in the studies checked, an unresolved V gene accounts for under half of them, and the cause for the rest is not known. This sample lists fewer than 120,000 clones; 87% were detected once. The top ten constitute around 3% of the sample. The sample's time point label, decoded: baseline before first vaccination. The sample here was peripheral blood, taken on day 0 of AZD1222 vaccination. The source of these receptors is an adult in good health.

The V and J genes are TRBV18 and TRBJ2-7; D gene unclear. The ends were cut back, 6 bases at V and 2 bases at J, with 5 bases in the middle. CDR1 and CDR2 (germline): KGHSH, LQKENI. The CDR3 covers 11 residues. The CDR3 here is CASSSTYEQYF. CDR3 nucleotides: TGTGCCAGCTCGTCGACCTACGAGCAGTACTTC.

This clone was seen a single time. At one boundary the junction diverges from the germline segment, which might be a read error. Other DNA sequences of this sample code for an identical CDR3. V usage is TRBV7-7 and J usage is TRBJ2-5, with TRBD2 matching over 10 bases. Germline V gene data show CDR1 as SSHAT and CDR2 as FNYEAQ (reference sequence). The CDR3 contains 15 residues. The CDR3 DNA is TGTGCTAGCAGCTTAGTAGCGGGGGGCCAAGAGACCCAGTACTTC. It specifies CASSLVAGGQETQYF.

This clone occurred a few times. The V call is TRBV24-1, the J call TRBJ1-2; unclear D gene. V lost 1 base, J lost 8 bases, and 16 bases lay in between. In germline, CDR1 is KGHDR, CDR2 SFDVKD. This CDR3 is 15 amino acids long. For the CDR3, the DNA is TGTGCCACCAGTGATTTTGGCCAGGACGAAAGAGGCTACACCTTC. Translated, it gives CATSDFGQDERGYTF.

This rearrangement joins TRBV7-9 to TRBJ2-1; D not certain. The CDR3 is made up of 12 amino acids. Germline values: CDR1 SEHNR, CDR2 FQNEAQ (reference sequence). Trimming removed 5 bases at V and 7 bases at J, with 9 bases between. The chain's CDR3 is CASSQDWNEQFF. The CDR3 coding sequence is TGTGCCAGCAGCCAAGACTGGAATGAGCAGTTCTTC.

This clone was seen once. The V gene is TRBV11-3, the J gene TRBJ2-1; TRBD2 might be the D (5 bases). Trimming removed 5 bases at V and 9 bases at J, with 17 bases between. Germline values: CDR1 SGHNT, CDR2 YENEEA. This CDR3 contains 14 residues. The CDR3 DNA is TGTGCCAGCAGCGCCCGTACCGGGGTGGGTGAGCAGTTCTTC. Residues: CASSARTGVGEQFF. The variable domain in full, with the rest retrieved from reference TRBV11-3 and TRBJ2-1, is EAGVVQSPRYKIIEKKQPVAFWCNPISGHNTLYWYLQNLGQGPELLIRYENEEAVDDSQLPKDRFSAERLKGVDSTLKIQPAELGDSAVYLCASSARTGVGEQFFGPGTRLTVL.

The chain uses TRBV7-2 and TRBJ2-1, with 13 nucleotides matching TRBD2. This CDR3 is built from 18 residues. The V gene end was trimmed by 4 bases and the J gene end by 4 bases; junction bases not matched to a gene: 10. Looked up from germline, CDR1 is SGHTA and CDR2 is FQGNSA. Here the CDR3 DNA reads TGTGCCAGCAGCTCACAATCGGGACTAGCGGGGCTATACAATGAGCAGTTCTTC. Protein sequence: CASSSQSGLAGLYNEQFF.

This clone was seen just once. The chain combines TRBV9 with TRBJ1-5; D might be TRBD1 (6 bases). The CDR3 totals 14 residues. V was shortened by 4 bases and J by 4 bases, with 12 bases between the two germline ends. Germline loops: CDR1 SGDLS, CDR2 YYNGEE. CDR3 in amino acids: CASSLDSANQPQHF. The CDR3 nucleotides are TGTGCCAGCAGCTTGGACAGCGCTAATCAGCCCCAGCATTTT. Based on the CDR3 plus reference TRBV9 and TRBJ1-5, the full variable domain is DSGVTQTPKHLITATGQRVTLRCSPRSGDLSVYWYQQSLDQGLQFLIQYYNGEERAKGNILERFSAQQFPDLHSELNLSSLELGDSALYFCASSLDSANQPQHFGDGTRLSIL.

The rearrangement links TRBV21-1 to TRBJ1-2; the table's D gene call, TRBD1, was not cross checked with the DNA. TRBV21-1 has pseudogene status. The CDR3 is made up of 14 amino acids. The CDR3 spells CASSAREQGEGYTF. The CDR3, as DNA: TGTGCCAGCAGCGCGCGAGAACAGGGAGAGGGCTACACCTTC.

The chain joins TRBV19 to TRBJ1-4, with unresolved D. Germline CDR1 LNHDA, CDR2 SQIVND (reference sequence). CDR3 length: 13 amino acids. The germline V and J ends were trimmed by 4 bases and 6 bases, with 9 bases remaining between them. CDR3 residues: CASSNGADEKLFF. For the CDR3, the DNA is TGTGCCAGTAGTAACGGAGCTGATGAAAAACTGTTTTTT.

This sequence joins TRBV5-1 and TRBJ1-3, with D possibly TRBD1 on 6 matching bases. Trimming removed 5 bases from V and 0 bases from J, with 12 bases in between. The germline gives CDR1 SGHRS, CDR2 YFSETQ. The length of the CDR3 is 15 residues. CDR3 DNA sequence: TGCGCCAGCAGGCCCAACAGGGACTCTGGAAACACCATATATTTT. This sequence encodes CASRPNRDSGNTIYF.

The rearrangement joins TRBV6-1 to TRBJ2-2; the D gene is possibly TRBD1 (7 bases). The CDR3 is made up of 17 amino acids. Trimming pared 0 bases from V and 5 bases from J, leaving 16 bases between. CDR1 and CDR2 (germline): MNHNS, SASEGT. CDR3 sequence reads: CASSEALRSGGTGELFF. The CDR3 DNA reads as TGTGCCAGCAGTGAAGCGCTTAGGTCAGGGGGGACCGGGGAGCTGTTTTTT.

The chain has TRBV18 and TRBJ1-3, with D unresolved. Germline loops: CDR1 KGHSH, CDR2 LQKENI. Trimming stripped 6 bases from V and 0 bases from J, with 9 bases between. The CDR3 is 14 residues long. CDR3 in DNA: TGTGCCAGCTCGTCGGACCTCTCTGGAAACACCATATATTTT. Translated, it gives CASSSDLSGNTIYF.

The chain couples TRBV5-1 to TRBJ2-7; possibly TRBD1 for D (6 bases). From germline, CDR1 is SGHRS and CDR2 YFSETQ. V lost 2 bases and J lost 1, with 13 bases in between. The CDR3 extends over 15 amino acids. The CDR3, as DNA: TGCGCCAGCAGCTTACGGACAGTTAATTCCTACGAGCAGTACTTC. It translates to CASSLRTVNSYEQYF.

This chain links TRBV6-6 with TRBJ2-7; D is possibly TRBD1 or TRBD2 (5 bases each). V lost 5 bases and J 4 bases, leaving 24 bases between the germline ends. Germline V CDR1 and CDR2: MNHNY, SVGAGI (reference sequence). The CDR3 consists of 17 residues. In nucleotides, the CDR3 is TGTGCCAGCAGTCCACTGGGCCGGGGACGGGTAGGTTACGAGCAGTACTTC. Amino acids: CASSPLGRGRVGYEQYF.

The chain couples TRBV2 to TRBJ2-7, with D perhaps matching TRBD2 (5 bases). Trimming removed 9 bases from V and 3 bases from J, with 15 bases in between. From germline, CDR1 is SNHLY and CDR2 FYNNEI. The CDR3 extends over 13 amino acids. The CDR3: CASETGNRYEQYF. Written as DNA, the CDR3 is TGTGCCAGTGAAACGGGGAACCGCTACGAGCAGTACTTC.

The chain carries TRBV18 and TRBJ1-1; weak D call: TRBD1 (5 bases). The length of the CDR3 is 12 residues. CDR1 is KGHSH, CDR2 LQKENI, per germline. V gave up 3 bases and J gave up 5 bases, with 7 bases separating them. The CDR3 coding sequence is TGTGCCAGCTCACCGTGGGGGACTGAAGCTTTCTTT. Protein sequence: CASSPWGTEAFF.

The genes are TRBV29-1 and TRBJ2-2; D call uncertain. Germline assignment: CDR1 SQVTM and CDR2 ANQGSEA. This CDR3 has 12 amino acids. Deletions cut 7 bases from V and 7 bases from J, with 13 bases between. CDR3: CSASAWGGELFF. The CDR3 region has the DNA TGCAGCGCATCCGCCTGGGGCGGGGAGCTGTTTTTT.

This clone was detected only a few times. The chain recombines TRBV11-3 with TRBJ2-7; D perhaps matches TRBD2 (5 bases). V dropped 0 bases and J dropped 2 bases, with 11 bases sitting between them. The CDR3 sequence is 15 residues long. The germline V gene encodes CDR1 SGHNT and CDR2 YENEEA. The CDR3, as DNA: TGTGCCAGCAGCTTAGATCAATCCGGGGCCTACGAGCAGTACTTC. Translating gives CASSLDQSGAYEQYF.

V is TRBV4-1 and J is TRBJ2-5; D possibly corresponds to TRBD2 (6 bases). The CDR3 extends over 16 amino acids. V gave up 0 bases and J gave up 5 bases, with 16 bases separating them. Per germline, CDR1 MGHRA and CDR2 YSYEKL. CDR3: CASSQDGGAIRETQYF. The CDR3 coding sequence is TGCGCCAGCAGCCAAGATGGAGGGGCGATAAGGGAGACCCAGTACTTC.

The V call is TRBV18, the J call TRBJ1-4; D gene ambiguous. The CDR3 totals 13 residues. CDR1 is KGHSH and CDR2 is LQKENI in the germline V gene. V was shortened by 4 bases and J by 6 bases, with 9 bases between the two germline ends. The CDR3 DNA is TGTGCCAGCTCACAGGGTGTCGATGAAAAACTGTTTTTT. Its translation: CASSQGVDEKLFF.

The chain employs TRBV5-1 and TRBJ1-2, with D uncertain. Germline V CDR1 and CDR2: SGHRS, YFSETQ. The CDR3 contains 13 residues. The V end was cut by 3 bases, the J end by 8 bases, with 14 bases between. CDR3 sequence: CASSWEPPRGYTF. CDR3 bases: TGCGCCAGCAGCTGGGAGCCCCCTCGGGGCTACACCTTC.

This rearrangement joins TRBV5-1 to TRBJ2-3; D is unresolved. In germline, CDR1 is SGHRS, CDR2 YFSETQ. There are 14 residues in the CDR3. V lost 0 bases and J lost 4, with 9 bases in between. The CDR3 nucleotides read TGCGCCAGCAGCTTGGGGGTTCAGGCAGATACGCAGTATTTT. This sequence encodes CASSLGVQADTQYF.

The chain is built from TRBV12-3 or TRBV12-4 and TRBJ1-1, with TRBD1 matching 7 bases. The V gene end was trimmed by 7 bases and the J gene end by 6 bases; junction bases not matched to a gene: 8. The CDR3 sequence is 13 residues long. The CDR3 bases are TGTGCCAGCACTCAGACAGGGAGATCTGAAGCTTTCTTT. Protein: CASTQTGRSEAFF.

The chain links TRBV5-1 to TRBJ1-6; D gene uncertain. Trimming shortened V by 4 bases and J by 0 bases, and 11 bases separated the two germline ends. The length of the CDR3 is 16 residues. Germline loops: CDR1 SGHRS, CDR2 YFSETQ. CDR3 sequence (DNA): TGCGCCAGCAGCCCCGGCAGGAACTCCTATAATTCACCCCTCCACTTT. As protein: CASSPGRNSYNSPLHF. Drawing the rest from reference TRBV5-1 and TRBJ1-6, the complete variable domain is KAGVTQTPRYLIKTRGQQVTLSCSPISGHRSVSWYQQTPGQGLQFLFEYFSETQRNKGNFPGRFSGRQFSNSRSEMNVSTLELGDSALYLCASSPGRNSYNSPLHFGNGTRLTVT.

The J gene is TRBJ2-7, the V gene TRBV2; the D gene is possibly TRBD2 (5 bases). Germline V gene data show CDR1 as SNHLY and CDR2 as FYNNEI. The V and J ends lost 4 bases and 5 bases respectively, with 15 bases between them. CDR3 length equals 14 residues. CDR3 DNA: TGTGCCAGCAGTGTTCTAGGGAGAGACAACGAGCAGTACTTC. Translation: CASSVLGRDNEQYF.

This clone has just a few counts. J is TRBJ2-2 and V is TRBV3-1 (or the pseudogene TRBV3-2); D not resolved. The CDR3 spans 16 residues. V gave up 4 bases and J gave up 4 bases, with 16 bases separating them. Per germline, CDR1 LGHDT and CDR2 YNNKEL (reference sequence). The DNA of the CDR3 is TGTGCCAGCAGCCCCCCGGGTAGCCGGGTCACCGGGGAGCTGTTTTTT. Residues: CASSPPGSRVTGELFF.

The V call is TRBV7-2, the J call TRBJ2-7, with 11 bases identical to TRBD2. Germline V gene data show CDR1 as SGHTA and CDR2 as FQGNSA. The CDR3 covers 15 residues. Trimming cost V 5 bases and J 4 bases; bases outside gene matches: 7. The CDR3 here is CASSRGGLAEYEQYF. The CDR3 region has the DNA TGTGCCAGCAGCAGGGGGGGACTAGCGGAGTACGAGCAGTACTTC.